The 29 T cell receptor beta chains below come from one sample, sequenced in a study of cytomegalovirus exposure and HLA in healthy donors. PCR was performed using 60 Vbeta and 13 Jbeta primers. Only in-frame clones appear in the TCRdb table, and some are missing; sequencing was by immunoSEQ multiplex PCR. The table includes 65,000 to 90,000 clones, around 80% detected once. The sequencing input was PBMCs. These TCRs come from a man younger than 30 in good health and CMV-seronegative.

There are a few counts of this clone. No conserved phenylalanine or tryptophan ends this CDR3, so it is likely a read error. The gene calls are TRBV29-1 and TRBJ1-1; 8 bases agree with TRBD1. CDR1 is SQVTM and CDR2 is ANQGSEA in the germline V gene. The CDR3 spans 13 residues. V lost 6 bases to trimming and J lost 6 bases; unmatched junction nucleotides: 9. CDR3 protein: CSVIKQGGAEAFL. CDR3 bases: TGCAGCGTAATCAAACAGGGGGGGGCTGAAGCTTTCTTG.

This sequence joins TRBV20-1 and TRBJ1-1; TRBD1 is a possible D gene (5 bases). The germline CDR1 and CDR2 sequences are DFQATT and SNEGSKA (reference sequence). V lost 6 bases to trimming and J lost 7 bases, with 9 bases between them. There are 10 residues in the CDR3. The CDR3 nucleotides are TGCAGTGCCCAGACAGTTGAAGCTTTCTTT. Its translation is CSAQTVEAFF.

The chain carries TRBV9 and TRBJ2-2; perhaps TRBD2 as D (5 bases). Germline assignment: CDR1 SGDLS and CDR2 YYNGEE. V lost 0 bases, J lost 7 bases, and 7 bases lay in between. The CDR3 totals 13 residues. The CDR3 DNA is TGTGCCAGCAGCGTAGATGGAGGCGGGGAGCTGTTTTTT. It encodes CASSVDGGGELFF.

CDR3 residues: CASRLTGDGSYEQYF. In DNA, the CDR3 is TGTGCCAGCAGATTGACAGGGGACGGCTCCTACGAGCAGTACTTC. This chain connects TRBV5-4 to TRBJ2-7, with 8 bases identical to TRBD1. CDR3 size: 15 residues. The V and J ends lost 5 bases and 0 bases, in that order; junction bases with no gene match: 7. Per germline, CDR1 SGHNT and CDR2 YYREEE (reference sequence).

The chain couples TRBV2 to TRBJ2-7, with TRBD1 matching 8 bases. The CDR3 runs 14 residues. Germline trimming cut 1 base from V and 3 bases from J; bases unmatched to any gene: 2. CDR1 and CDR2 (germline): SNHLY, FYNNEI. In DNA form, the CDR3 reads TGTGCCAGCAGTGAAGAGACAGGGGTCTACGAGCAGTACTTC. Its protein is CASSEETGVYEQYF.

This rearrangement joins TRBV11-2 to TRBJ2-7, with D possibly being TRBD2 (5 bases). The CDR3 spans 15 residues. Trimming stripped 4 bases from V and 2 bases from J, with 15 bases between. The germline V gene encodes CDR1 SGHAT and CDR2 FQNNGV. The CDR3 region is CASSSTGNRAYEQYF. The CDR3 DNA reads TGTGCCAGCAGCTCTACGGGGAACCGCGCCTACGAGCAGTACTTC.

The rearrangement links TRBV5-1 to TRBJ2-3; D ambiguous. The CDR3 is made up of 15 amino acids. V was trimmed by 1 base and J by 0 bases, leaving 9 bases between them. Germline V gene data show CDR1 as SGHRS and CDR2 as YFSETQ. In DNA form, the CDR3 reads TGCGCCAGCAGCTTGATCAGTTTAAGCACAGATACGCAGTATTTT. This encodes CASSLISLSTDTQYF.

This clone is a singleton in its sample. The CDR3 loop is CSARTSGYEQYF. In DNA form, the CDR3 reads TGCAGCGCTCGGACTAGCGGCTACGAGCAGTACTTC. V gene TRBV29-1 combines with J gene TRBJ2-5, with 10 positions matching TRBD2. The DNA end is a closer match to TRBJ2-7, so the J assignment may be wrong. The length of the CDR3 is 12 residues. Per germline, CDR1 SQVTM and CDR2 ANQGSEA.

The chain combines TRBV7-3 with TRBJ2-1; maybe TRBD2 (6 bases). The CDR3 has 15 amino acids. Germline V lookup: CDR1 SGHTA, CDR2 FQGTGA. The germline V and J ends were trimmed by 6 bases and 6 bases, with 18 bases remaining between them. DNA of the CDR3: TGTGCCAGCAGTTTTCTTGGAGGGGCCTTCAATGAGCAGTTCTTC. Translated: CASSFLGGAFNEQFF.

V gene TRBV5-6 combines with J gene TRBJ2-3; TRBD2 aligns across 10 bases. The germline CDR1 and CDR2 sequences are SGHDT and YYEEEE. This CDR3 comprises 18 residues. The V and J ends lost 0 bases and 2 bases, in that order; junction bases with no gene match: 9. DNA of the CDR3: TGTGCCAGCAGCTTGGTGGTGCTAGCGGGGGACCTCACAGATACGCAGTATTTT. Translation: CASSLVVLAGDLTDTQYF.

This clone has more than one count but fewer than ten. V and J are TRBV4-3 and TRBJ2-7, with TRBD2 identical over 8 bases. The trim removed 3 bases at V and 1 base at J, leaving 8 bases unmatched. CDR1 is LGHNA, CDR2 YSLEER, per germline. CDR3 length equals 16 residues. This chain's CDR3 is CASSQAAGANSYEQYF. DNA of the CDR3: TGCGCCAGCAGCCAGGCAGCGGGAGCAAATTCCTACGAGCAGTACTTC.

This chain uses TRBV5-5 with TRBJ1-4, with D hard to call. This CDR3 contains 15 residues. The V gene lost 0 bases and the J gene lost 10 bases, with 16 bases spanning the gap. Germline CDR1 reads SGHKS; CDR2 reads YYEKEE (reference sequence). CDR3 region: CASSLGEAVSGKLFF. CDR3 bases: TGTGCCAGCAGCTTGGGGGAAGCGGTATCCGGAAAACTGTTTTTT.

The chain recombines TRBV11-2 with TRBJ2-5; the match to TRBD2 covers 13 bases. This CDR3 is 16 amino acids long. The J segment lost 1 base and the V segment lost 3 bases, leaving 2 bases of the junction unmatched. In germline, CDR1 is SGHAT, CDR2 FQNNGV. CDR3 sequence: CASSFRLAGGQETQYF. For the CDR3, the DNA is TGTGCCAGCAGCTTTCGACTAGCGGGAGGCCAAGAGACCCAGTACTTC.

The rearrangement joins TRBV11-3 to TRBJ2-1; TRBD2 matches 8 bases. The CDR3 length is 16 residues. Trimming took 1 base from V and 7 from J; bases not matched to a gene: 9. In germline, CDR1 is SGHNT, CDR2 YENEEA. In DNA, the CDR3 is TGTGCCAGCAGCTTAGGGGGAAGCGGGAGTGGGAATGAGCAGTTCTTC. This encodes CASSLGGSGSGNEQFF.

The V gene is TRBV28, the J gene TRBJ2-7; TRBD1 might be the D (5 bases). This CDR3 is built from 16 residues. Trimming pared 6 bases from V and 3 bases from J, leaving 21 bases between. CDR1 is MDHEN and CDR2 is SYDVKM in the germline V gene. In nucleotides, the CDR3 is TGTGCCAGCAGCTACAGAACACAGGTATTCGTCTACGAGCAGTACTTC. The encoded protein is CASSYRTQVFVYEQYF.

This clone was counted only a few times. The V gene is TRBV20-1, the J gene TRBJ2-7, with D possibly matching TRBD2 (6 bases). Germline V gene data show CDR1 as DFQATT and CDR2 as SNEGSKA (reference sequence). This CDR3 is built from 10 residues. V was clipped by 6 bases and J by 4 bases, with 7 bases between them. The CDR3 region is CSAGGYEQYF. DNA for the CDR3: TGCAGTGCCGGGGGTTACGAGCAGTACTTC.

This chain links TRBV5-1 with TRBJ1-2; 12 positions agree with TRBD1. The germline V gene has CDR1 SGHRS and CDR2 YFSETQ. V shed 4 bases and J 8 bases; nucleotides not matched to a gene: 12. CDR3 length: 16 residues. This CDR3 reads CASSTGTGGGERGYTF. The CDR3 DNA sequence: TGCGCCAGCAGCACCGGGACAGGGGGCGGTGAACGAGGCTACACCTTC.

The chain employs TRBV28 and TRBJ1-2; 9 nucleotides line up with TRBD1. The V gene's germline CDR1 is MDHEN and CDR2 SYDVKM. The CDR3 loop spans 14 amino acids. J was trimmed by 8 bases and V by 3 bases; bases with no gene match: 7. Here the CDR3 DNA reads TGTGCCAGCAGTTTTGTAGGGACAGGGATCGGCTACACCTTC. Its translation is CASSFVGTGIGYTF.

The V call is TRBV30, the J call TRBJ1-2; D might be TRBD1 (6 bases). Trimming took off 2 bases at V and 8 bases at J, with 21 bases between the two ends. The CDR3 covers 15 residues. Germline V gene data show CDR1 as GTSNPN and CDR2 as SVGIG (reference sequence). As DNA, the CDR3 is TGTGCCTGGAGTACACCGGGACATCCAGCGTCGGGCTACACCTTC. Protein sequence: CAWSTPGHPASGYTF.

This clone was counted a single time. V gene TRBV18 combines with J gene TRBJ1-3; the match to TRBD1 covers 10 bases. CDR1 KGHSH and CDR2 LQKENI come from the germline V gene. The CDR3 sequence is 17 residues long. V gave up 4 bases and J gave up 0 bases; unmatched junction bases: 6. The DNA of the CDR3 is TGTGCCAGCTCACAAGACAGGGGGCTGCTCTCTGGAAACACCATATATTTT. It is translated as CASSQDRGLLSGNTIYF.

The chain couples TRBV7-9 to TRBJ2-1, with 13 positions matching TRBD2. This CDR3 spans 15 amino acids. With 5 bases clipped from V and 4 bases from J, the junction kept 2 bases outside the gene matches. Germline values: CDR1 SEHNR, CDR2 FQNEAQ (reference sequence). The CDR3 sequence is CASSPGLAGYNEQFF. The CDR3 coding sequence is TGTGCCAGCAGCCCGGGACTAGCGGGATACAATGAGCAGTTCTTC.

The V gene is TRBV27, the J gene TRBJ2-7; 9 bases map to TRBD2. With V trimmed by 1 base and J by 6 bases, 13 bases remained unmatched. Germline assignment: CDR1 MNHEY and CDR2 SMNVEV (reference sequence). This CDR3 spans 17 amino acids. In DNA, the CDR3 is TGTGCCAGCAGTTTATTCGGTAGCGGGAGTTTCTTGGGCGAGCAGTACTTC. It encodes CASSLFGSGSFLGEQYF.

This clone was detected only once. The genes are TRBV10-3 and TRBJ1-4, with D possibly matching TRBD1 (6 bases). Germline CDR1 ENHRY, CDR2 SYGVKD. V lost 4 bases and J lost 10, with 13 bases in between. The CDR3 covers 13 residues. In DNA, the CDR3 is TGTGCCATCAGTGCCCACAGGGAAGGAAAACTGTTTTTT. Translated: CAISAHREGKLFF.

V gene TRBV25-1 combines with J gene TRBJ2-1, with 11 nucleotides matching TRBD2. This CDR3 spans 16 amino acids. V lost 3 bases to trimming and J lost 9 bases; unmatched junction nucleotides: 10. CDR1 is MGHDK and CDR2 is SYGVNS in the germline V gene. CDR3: CASSDLAGGPWGEQFF. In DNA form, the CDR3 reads TGTGCCAGCAGTGACTTAGCGGGAGGGCCTTGGGGTGAGCAGTTCTTC.

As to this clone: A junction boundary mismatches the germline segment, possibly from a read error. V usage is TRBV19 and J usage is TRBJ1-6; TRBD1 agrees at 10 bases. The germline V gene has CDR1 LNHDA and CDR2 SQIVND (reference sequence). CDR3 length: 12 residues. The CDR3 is CASSRDRGMLNF. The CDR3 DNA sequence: TGTGCCAGCTCACGGGACAGGGGTATGCTCAACTTT.

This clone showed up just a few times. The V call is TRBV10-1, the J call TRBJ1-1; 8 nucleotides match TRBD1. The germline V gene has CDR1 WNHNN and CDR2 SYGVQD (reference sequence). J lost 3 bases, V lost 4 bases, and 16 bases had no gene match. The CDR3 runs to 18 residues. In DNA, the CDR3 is TGCGCCAGCAGTGCTAAAGCCGGAGACAGGGGTTATGACACTGAAGCTTTCTTT. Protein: CASSAKAGDRGYDTEAFF.

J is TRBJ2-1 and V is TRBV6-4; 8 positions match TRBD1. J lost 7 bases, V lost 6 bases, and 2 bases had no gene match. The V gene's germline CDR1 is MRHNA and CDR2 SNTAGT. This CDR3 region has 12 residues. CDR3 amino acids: CASRGQANEQFF. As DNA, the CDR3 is TGTGCCAGCAGGGGACAGGCTAATGAGCAGTTCTTC.

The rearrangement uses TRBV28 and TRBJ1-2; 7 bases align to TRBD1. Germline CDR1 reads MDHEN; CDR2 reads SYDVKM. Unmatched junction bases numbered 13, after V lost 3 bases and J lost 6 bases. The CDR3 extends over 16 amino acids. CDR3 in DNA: TGTGCCAGCAGTTTCTCGGCAGGGGGATTGTCGGATGGCTACACCTTC. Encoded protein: CASSFSAGGLSDGYTF.

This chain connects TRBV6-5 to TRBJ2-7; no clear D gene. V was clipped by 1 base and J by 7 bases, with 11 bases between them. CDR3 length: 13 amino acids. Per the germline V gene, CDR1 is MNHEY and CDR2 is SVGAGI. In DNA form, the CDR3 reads TGTGCCAGCAGTTACTATCAGGCAAAAGAGCAGTACTTC. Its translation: CASSYYQAKEQYF.